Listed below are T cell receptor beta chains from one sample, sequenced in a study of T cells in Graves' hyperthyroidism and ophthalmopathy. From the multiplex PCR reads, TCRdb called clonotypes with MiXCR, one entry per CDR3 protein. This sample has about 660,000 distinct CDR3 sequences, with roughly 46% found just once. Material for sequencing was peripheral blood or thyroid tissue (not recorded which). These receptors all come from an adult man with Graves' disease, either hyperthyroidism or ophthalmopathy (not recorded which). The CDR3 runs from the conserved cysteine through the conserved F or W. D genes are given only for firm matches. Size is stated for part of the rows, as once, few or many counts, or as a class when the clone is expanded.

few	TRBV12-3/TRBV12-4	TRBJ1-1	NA	TGTGCCAGCAGTCGGACGTTTGGTGTCACTGAAGCTTTCTTT	CASSRTFGVTEAFF
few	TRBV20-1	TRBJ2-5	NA	TGCAGTGCTAGAGACATTTGGACTGGCCAGAGGGAGGAGACCCAGTACTTC	CSARDIWTGQREETQYF
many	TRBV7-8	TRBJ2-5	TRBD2	TGTGCCAGCAGCTTAGTTAGCGGGGGGGCCGCCGAGACCCAGTACTTC	CASSLVSGGAAETQYF
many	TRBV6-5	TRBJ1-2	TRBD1	TGTGCCAGCAGAAAAGACAGGGGGACGTACTATGGCTACACCTTC	CASRKDRGTYYGYTF
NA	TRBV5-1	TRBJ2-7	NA	TGCGCCAGCAGCTTGGGATCGCTCTACGAGCAGTACTTC	CASSLGSLYEQYF
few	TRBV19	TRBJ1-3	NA	TGTGCCAGTAGTATTCGGGCTTCCTCTGGAAACACCATATATTTT	CASSIRASSGNTIYF
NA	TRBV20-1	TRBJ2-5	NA	TGCAGTGCTATCACCGGGACCCACCCCTCCCGAGAGACCCAGTACTTC	CSAITGTHPSRETQYF
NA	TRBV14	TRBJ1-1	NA	TGTGCCAGCAGCCAAGAGGGAGGGTGGCGCACTGAAGCTTTCTTT	CASSQEGGWRTEAFF
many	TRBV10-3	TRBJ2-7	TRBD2	TGTGCCATCAGACCTAGCGGGGGGAGTTACGAGCAGTACTTC	CAIRPSGGSYEQYF
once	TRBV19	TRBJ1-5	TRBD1	TGTGCCAGTATCAAACCGGGACAGGGGCGACCTGACTTCGATCAGCCCCAGCATTTT	CASIKPGQGRPDFDQPQHF